Detailed here is one TCR beta chain. Its antigen is currently unknown. The source of the sample is a study of cytomegalovirus exposure and HLA in healthy donors. As for the study in general: Findings of an earlier analysis included about 100 million unique TCR beta sequences from some 180 million T cells.

60 Vbeta and 13 Jbeta primers were used in PCR. Sequencing was performed with immunoSEQ multiplex PCR; in TCRdb, only in-frame clones are kept and a portion is missing. The sample holds some 190,000 clones; around 77% are singletons and the top ten take roughly 2%. Study-wide results and limits: Despite most TCR sequences being rare, some public TCRs occurred in many donors. A later analysis revealed that TCR association rates differed between HLA loci, peaking at DRB1 and bottoming out at HLA-C. According to reports, the classifier identified cytomegalovirus status with high specificity and sensitivity.

V lost 7 bases, J lost 9 bases, and 13 bases lay in between. This CDR3 spans 13 amino acids. Germline V gene lookup returns CDR1 MNHEY and CDR2 SMNVEV (reference sequence). The sequenced sample was PBMCs. V and J are TRBV27 and TRBJ1-6, with D perhaps matching TRBD1 (5 bases). The clonotype was recovered from a woman aged 30 to 39 in good health and CMV-seronegative. The CDR3 DNA reads TGTGCCAGCACCGGGGGGGGGATTTCACCCCTCCACTTT. Protein sequence: CASTGGGISPLHF.